A selection of T cell receptor beta chains follows, all from one sample in a study of blood T cells in healthy people across ages. TCRdb fed the 5' RACE reads into MiXCR, producing one record per CDR3 protein. This sample has 590,000 or so distinct CDR3 sequences, with about 28% found just once. The sample consisted of blood. These receptors were taken from a woman older than 75 in good health. CDR3s include the opening cysteine and the closing phenylalanine or tryptophan. A D gene is named only where the DNA matches it firmly. Some rows mark clone size as missing; the rest say once, few, many or name a class of expanded clone.

TRBJ2-3 | TRBD2 | . | TRBV7-9 | CASTLAGASTDTQYF | TGTGCCAGCACACTAGCGGGGGCCAGCACAGATACGCAGTATTTT
TRBJ1-5 | . | many | TRBV12-3/TRBV12-4 | CASSYRVRQPQHF | TGTGCCAGCAGTTACAGGGTTCGTCAGCCCCAGCATTTT
TRBJ1-1 | TRBD1 | . | TRBV6-2/TRBV6-3 | CASRLDRAYEAFF | TGTGCCAGCAGACTCGACAGGGCTTATGAAGCTTTCTTT
TRBJ2-1 | . | many | TRBV6-2/TRBV6-3 | CASSLHGQQQFF | TGTGCCAGCAGTCTGCACGGGCAGCAGCAGTTCTTC
TRBJ1-2 | . | . | TRBV30 | CAWSADGGYGYTF | TGTGCCTGGAGTGCTGACGGGGGATATGGCTACACCTTC
TRBJ2-1 | TRBD1 | many | TRBV11-2 | CASSYDRGDEQFF | TGTGCCAGCAGCTACGACAGGGGCGATGAGCAGTTCTTC
TRBJ2-7 | . | many | TRBV27 | CASSRRLDLSYEQYF | TGTGCCAGCAGTCGTCGTTTGGACCTGTCCTACGAGCAGTACTTC
TRBJ2-7 | . | . | TRBV4-1 | CASSVSAGGNFGQYF | TGCGCCAGCAGCGTATCGGCAGGGGGGAACTTCGGGCAGTACTTC
TRBJ2-5 | . | many | TRBV11-2 | CASSPYRGTQYF | TGTGCCAGCAGTCCTTACCGGGGGACCCAGTACTTC
TRBJ2-3 | . | many | TRBV29-1 | CSVEGADTQYF | TGCAGCGTAGAAGGGGCAGATACGCAGTATTTT
TRBJ2-5 | TRBD1 | many | TRBV20-1 | CSAREPTGKETQYF | TGCAGTGCTAGAGAACCGACAGGGAAAGAGACCCAGTACTTC
TRBJ1-2 | TRBD1 | . | TRBV29-1 | CSVDPGTGGGYGYTF | TGCAGCGTTGATCCTGGGACAGGCGGGGGTTATGGCTACACCTTC
TRBJ2-1 | TRBD2 | . | TRBV7-3 | CANSTSGGDNEQFF | TGTGCCAACAGCACAAGCGGGGGGGACAATGAGCAGTTCTTC
TRBJ2-2 | . | . | TRBV19 | CASSILPTGPTGELFF | TGTGCCAGTAGTATACTTCCGACAGGCCCCACCGGGGAGCTGTTTTTT
TRBJ2-7 | . | few | TRBV6-1 | CASSEARNTRYEQYF | TGTGCCAGCAGTGAGGCCCGGAACACTCGGTACGAGCAGTACTTC
TRBJ2-6 | . | few | TRBV6-2/TRBV6-3 | CASSYRGAGSGANVLTF | TGTGCCAGCAGTTACCGGGGGGCCGGGTCTGGGGCCAACGTCCTGACTTTC